The clone carrying this T cell receptor (beta chain) occurred many times. Its antigen remains unknown. These data come from a study of metastatic and nonmetastatic thyroid tumors. Study in general: The authors compared repertoires across blood and tumor or nodule tissue from malignant and benign thyroid patients.

The CDR3 contains 13 residues. Germline lookup yields CDR1 SGHTA and CDR2 FQGTGA. Between the trimmed V and J ends, which lost 5 bases and 2 bases, there was a span of 8 bases. Ahead of thyroid surgery, no patient had received treatment of any kind. Study-wide results and caveats: Across blood and tumor, TCR beta diversity in malignant thyroid tumors was reportedly significantly higher than in benign nodules.

In the original analysis: Construction of a distant-metastasis classifier for papillary thyroid cancer relied on CDR3 differences across clinicopathological groups. MiXCR reprocessed the PCR reads for TCRdb. TCRdb assigned the V and J calls; the authors' analysis was not used. The table includes approximately 84,000 clones, approximately 15% detected once. This clonotype originated in a female donor with papillary thyroid cancer or a benign thyroid nodule (not recorded which). Some clones in this sample may be carry-over from other donors' samples. The material sequenced was blood. The chain uses TRBV7-3 and TRBJ2-3; D unclear. In DNA form, the CDR3 reads TGTGCCAGCAGCCGATCAGACACAGATACGCAGTATTTT. Its translation: CASSRSDTDTQYF.